This T cell receptor beta chain was identified during a study of blood T cell repertoires in COVID-19. The data were produced by immunoSEQ multiplex PCR, yet TCRdb's version contains in-frame clones alone and is incomplete. Of about 220,000 clones in the sample, 86% were seen once. Unmatched junction bases numbered 3, after V lost 4 bases and J lost 9 bases. This CDR3 is 13 amino acids long. Per the germline V gene, CDR1 is LGHDT and CDR2 is YNNKEL (reference sequence). The chain couples TRBV3-1 (or the pseudogene TRBV3-2) to TRBJ2-7, with 13 bases aligning to TRBD2. This receptor was identified in a man aged 25-40 years who had recovered from COVID-19. The sequencing sample was made of peripheral blood. The CDR3 is CASSPGLAGAQYF. Here the CDR3 DNA reads TGTGCCAGCAGCCCCGGACTAGCGGGGGCGCAGTACTTC.